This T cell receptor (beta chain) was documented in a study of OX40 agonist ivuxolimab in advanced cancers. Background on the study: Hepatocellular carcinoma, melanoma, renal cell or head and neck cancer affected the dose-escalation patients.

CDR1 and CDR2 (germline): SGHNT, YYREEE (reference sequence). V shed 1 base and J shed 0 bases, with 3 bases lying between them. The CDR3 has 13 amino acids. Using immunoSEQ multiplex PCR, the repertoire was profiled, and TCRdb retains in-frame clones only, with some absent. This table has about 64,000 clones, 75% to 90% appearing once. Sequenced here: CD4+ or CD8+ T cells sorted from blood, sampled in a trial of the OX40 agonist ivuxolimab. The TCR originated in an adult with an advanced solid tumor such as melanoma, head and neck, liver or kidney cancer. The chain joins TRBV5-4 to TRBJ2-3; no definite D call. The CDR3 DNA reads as TGTGCCAGCAGCTTGTGGAGCACAGATACGCAGTATTTT. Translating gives CASSLWSTDTQYF.